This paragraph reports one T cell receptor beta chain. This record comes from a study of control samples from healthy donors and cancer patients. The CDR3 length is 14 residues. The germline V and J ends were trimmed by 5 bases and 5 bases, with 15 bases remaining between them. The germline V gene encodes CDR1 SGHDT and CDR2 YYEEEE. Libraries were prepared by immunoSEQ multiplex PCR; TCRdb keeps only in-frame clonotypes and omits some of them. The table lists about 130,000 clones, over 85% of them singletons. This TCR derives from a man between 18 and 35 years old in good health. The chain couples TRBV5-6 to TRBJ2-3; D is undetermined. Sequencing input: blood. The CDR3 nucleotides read TGTGCCAGCAGTTCGAGGAGAGTCGGAGATACGCAGTATTTT. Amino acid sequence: CASSSRRVGDTQYF.